This entry lists 28 T cell receptor beta chains sequenced from one sample in a study of somatic mutations in cytotoxic T cells in rheumatoid arthritis. Clones were read by immunoSEQ multiplex PCR, and TCRdb kept only the in-frame ones, dropping some. The sample carries approximately 20,000 clones, more than 65% recorded once. Sample: CD8+ T cells sorted from blood. The receptors derive from a woman aged 45-65 years in good health.

The rearrangement links TRBV7-6 to TRBJ1-2; 7 bases are shared with TRBD1. V lost 1 base, J lost 2 bases, and 13 bases stayed unmatched. CDR3 length equals 18 residues. Germline lookup yields CDR1 SGHVS and CDR2 FNYEAQ. Here the CDR3 DNA reads TGTGCCAGCAGCTTAGGGCCGGGACAGCTTCATGGGAACTATGGCTACACCTTC. This codes for CASSLGPGQLHGNYGYTF.

This clone was picked up a small number of times. The chain is built from TRBV4-2 and TRBJ2-7; D not resolved. Trimming took 0 bases from V and 0 from J, leaving 12 bases between them. Germline V gene sequence: CDR1 LGHNA, CDR2 YNFKEQ. The CDR3 length is 16 residues. CDR3 protein: CASSQELGQSSYEQYF. The CDR3 DNA reads as TGTGCCAGCAGCCAAGAGTTAGGGCAGAGCTCCTACGAGCAGTACTTC.

The chain joins TRBV19 to TRBJ2-4; D gene uncertain. The length of the CDR3 is 14 residues. Germline V CDR1 and CDR2: LNHDA, SQIVND (reference sequence). Trimming pared 3 bases from V and 5 bases from J, leaving 11 bases between. Here the CDR3 DNA reads TGTGCCAGTAGTATCCTTGGAGAGGAAAACATTCAGTACTTC. Its protein product is CASSILGEENIQYF.

The chain recombines TRBV7-6 with TRBJ1-1; D is ambiguous. The CDR3 runs to 14 residues. Germline V gene sequence: CDR1 SGHVS, CDR2 FNYEAQ. V was cut by 1 base and J by 4 bases, with 10 bases left in between. The CDR3 DNA is TGTGCCAGCAGCTTAGAGGGAAAGGGCACTGAAGCTTTCTTT. This encodes CASSLEGKGTEAFF.

V gene TRBV19 combines with J gene TRBJ1-1, with D unresolved. Germline loops: CDR1 LNHDA, CDR2 SQIVND (reference sequence). The CDR3 runs 12 residues. Trimming removed 8 bases from V and 3 bases from J, with 10 bases in between. The CDR3 DNA reads as TGTGCCAGTCAGTACGGTGACACTGAAGCTTTCTTT. Amino acids: CASQYGDTEAFF.

The chain has TRBV30 and TRBJ2-7; possibly TRBD1 or TRBD2 for D (5 bases each). Looked up from germline, CDR1 is GTSNPN and CDR2 is SVGIG (reference sequence). V was shortened by 5 bases and J by 6 bases, with 8 bases between the two germline ends. The CDR3 spans 10 residues. CDR3 DNA sequence: TGTGCCTGGGGGGGTCCCGAGCAGTACTTC. This codes for CAWGGPEQYF.

The chain has TRBV5-1 and TRBJ2-7; TRBD1 aligns across 7 bases. The CDR3 length is 16 residues. V lost 1 base and J lost 2; bases outside the gene matches: 9. Germline CDR1 is SGHRS and CDR2 is YFSETQ. The CDR3 spells CASSLRSGGATYEQYF. For the CDR3, the DNA is TGCGCCAGCAGCTTGAGATCAGGGGGAGCCACCTACGAGCAGTACTTC.

CDR3 DNA: TGCGCCAGCAGCCAAGACATAGGAAGCTACGAGCAGTACTTC. Its translation: CASSQDIGSYEQYF. The V call is TRBV4-1, the J call TRBJ2-7; D uncertain. CDR3 length: 14 residues. Trimming pared 0 bases from V and 3 bases from J, leaving 9 bases between. Germline lookup yields CDR1 MGHRA and CDR2 YSYEKL.

This chain uses TRBV29-1 with TRBJ1-1; TRBD1 is a possible D gene (5 bases). This CDR3 is built from 16 residues. The germline V gene encodes CDR1 SQVTM and CDR2 ANQGSEA. V lost 0 bases to trimming and J lost 3 bases, with 17 bases between them. The CDR3 DNA reads as TGCAGCGTTGAAGAGGTGCGGCCCGCGGGGGACACTGAAGCTTTCTTT. Translated: CSVEEVRPAGDTEAFF.

This clone was observed once. The chain couples TRBV7-9 to TRBJ1-2; D not certain. The germline gives CDR1 SEHNR, CDR2 FQNEAQ (reference sequence). Deletions cut 2 bases from V and 4 bases from J, with 8 bases between. There are 13 residues in the CDR3. The DNA for the CDR3 is TGTGCCAGCAGCTTAATAACCGCCTATGGCTACACCTTC. It encodes CASSLITAYGYTF.

This clone showed up just a few times. V usage is TRBV19 and J usage is TRBJ1-5; a weak D match, TRBD1 (6 bases). This CDR3 spans 14 amino acids. CDR1 LNHDA and CDR2 SQIVND come from the germline V gene (reference sequence). V dropped 5 bases and J dropped 5 bases, with 13 bases sitting between them. CDR3 region: CASSAHRADQPQHF. The CDR3 DNA sequence: TGTGCCAGTAGTGCACACAGGGCGGATCAGCCCCAGCATTTT.

The genes are TRBV2 and TRBJ2-7; 9 bases align to TRBD1. The CDR3 runs to 14 residues. CDR1 and CDR2 (germline): SNHLY, FYNNEI. Unmatched junction bases numbered 5, after V lost 1 base and J lost 7 bases. The CDR3 nucleotides are TGTGCCAGCAGTGAAGGGACAGGGGTATCTGAGCAGTACTTC. Its protein is CASSEGTGVSEQYF. Based on the CDR3 plus reference TRBV2 and TRBJ2-7, the full variable domain is EPEVTQTPSHQVTQMGQEVILRCVPISNHLYFYWYRQILGQKVEFLVSFYNNEISEKSEIFDDQFSVERPDGSNFTLKIRSTKLEDSAMYFCASSEGTGVSEQYFGPGTRLTVT.

The genes are TRBV30 and TRBJ2-2; the D gene is possibly TRBD1 (6 bases). Germline assignment: CDR1 GTSNPN and CDR2 SVGIG (reference sequence). V lost 5 bases and J lost 1, with 11 bases in between. This CDR3 is built from 14 residues. CDR3: CAWDKTGNTGELFF. For the CDR3, the DNA is TGTGCCTGGGACAAGACAGGGAACACCGGGGAGCTGTTTTTT.

The table lists this clone with a few counts. V is TRBV19 and J is TRBJ2-1; 7 nucleotides match TRBD2. The CDR3 extends over 14 amino acids. Germline V gives CDR1 LNHDA, CDR2 SQIVND (reference sequence). V shed 7 bases and J 5 bases; nucleotides not matched to a gene: 8. CDR3 nucleotide sequence: TGTGCCAGTAAGATCGGGACTACCCACAATGAGCAGTTCTTC. Translating it yields CASKIGTTHNEQFF.

The chain carries TRBV6-4 and TRBJ2-7; 7 bases are a match to TRBD1. The V and J ends lost 2 bases and 2 bases, in that order; junction bases with no gene match: 6. This CDR3 is built from 15 residues. Germline V CDR1 and CDR2: MRHNA, SNTAGT. The CDR3 region is CASSDPGQLPYEQYF. Written as DNA, the CDR3 is TGTGCCAGCAGTGACCCGGGACAGTTACCCTACGAGCAGTACTTC.

The chain carries TRBV9 and TRBJ1-4; 7 positions match TRBD1. Germline values: CDR1 SGDLS, CDR2 YYNGEE. Trimming took 4 bases from V and 6 from J; bases not matched to a gene: 15. The CDR3 is 17 residues long. The CDR3 coding sequence is TGTGCCAGCAGCTCTCCCGAGACAGGGATGGGTGATGAAAAACTGTTTTTT. The encoded protein is CASSSPETGMGDEKLFF.

The gene calls are TRBV6-5 and TRBJ1-2, with 9 bases aligning to TRBD1. The length of the CDR3 is 13 residues. Trimming at V came to 5 bases and at J to 8 bases, leaving 6 bases not matched to a gene. CDR1 and CDR2 (germline): MNHEY, SVGAGI. The CDR3 nucleotides are TGTGCCAGCAGTCTACAGGGGGCGCGGGGCTACACCTTC. It specifies CASSLQGARGYTF.

V usage is TRBV29-1 and J usage is TRBJ2-2; a possible D gene is TRBD1 (6 bases). CDR1 and CDR2 (germline): SQVTM, ANQGSEA. Trimming pared 4 bases from V and 2 bases from J, leaving 8 bases between. This CDR3 comprises 13 residues. The CDR3 sequence is CSVVGGNTGELFF. In nucleotides, the CDR3 is TGCAGCGTTGTAGGGGGAAACACCGGGGAGCTGTTTTTT.

The chain carries TRBV11-2 and TRBJ2-7; D possibly corresponds to TRBD2 (5 bases). The germline V and J ends were trimmed by 1 base and 5 bases, with 6 bases remaining between them. The germline gives CDR1 SGHAT, CDR2 FQNNGV. The CDR3 runs 12 residues. This CDR3 is CASSLGGNEQYF. The CDR3 DNA sequence: TGTGCCAGCAGCTTAGGAGGGAACGAGCAGTACTTC.

This clone was recorded a few times. V usage is TRBV28 and J usage is TRBJ2-7; no firm D call. The CDR3 has 16 residues. Germline V gene sequence: CDR1 MDHEN, CDR2 SYDVKM. Trimming pared 1 base from V and 0 bases from J, leaving 13 bases between. CDR3 residues: CASSLYLGLSSYEQYF. CDR3 coding DNA: TGTGCCAGCAGTTTATACCTCGGGCTTAGCTCCTACGAGCAGTACTTC.

The gene calls are TRBV7-6 and TRBJ2-7; 8 bases map to TRBD2. The CDR3 is 15 residues long. Trimming removed 5 bases from V and 0 bases from J; junction bases left unmatched: 6. CDR1 and CDR2 from the germline V gene are SGHVS and FNYEAQ. The CDR3 loop is CASSDHLAGSYEQYF. CDR3 sequence (DNA): TGTGCCAGCAGCGACCATCTAGCGGGCTCCTACGAGCAGTACTTC.

The chain carries TRBV28 and TRBJ2-5; 7 positions match TRBD1. Germline trimming cut 8 bases from V and 2 bases from J; bases unmatched to any gene: 14. CDR3 length: 16 residues. Looked up from germline, CDR1 is MDHEN and CDR2 is SYDVKM. This CDR3 is CASAYLGTVIQETQYF. The CDR3 DNA follows: TGTGCCAGCGCGTATCTAGGGACAGTTATACAAGAGACCCAGTACTTC.

This sequence joins TRBV19 and TRBJ1-1; 8 bases match TRBD1. CDR1 and CDR2 from the germline V gene are LNHDA and SQIVND (reference sequence). The V gene end was trimmed by 3 bases and the J gene end by 3 bases; junction bases not matched to a gene: 3. The CDR3 has 14 residues. The CDR3 spells CASSIAGGHTEAFF. The CDR3 DNA reads TGTGCCAGTAGTATTGCAGGGGGCCACACTGAAGCTTTCTTT.

The rearrangement links TRBV10-3 to TRBJ2-1; 9 bases map to TRBD1. The CDR3 length is 15 residues. Germline lookup yields CDR1 ENHRY and CDR2 SYGVKD. V lost 10 bases, J lost 7 bases, and 14 bases stayed unmatched. The chain's CDR3 is CASDRGNTTRNEQFF. The CDR3 nucleotides are TGTGCCAGTGACAGGGGGAACACTACTCGTAATGAGCAGTTCTTC.

This chain connects TRBV7-7 to TRBJ2-5, with D unresolved. This CDR3 is 13 amino acids long. Trimming shortened V by 2 bases and J by 0 bases, and 4 bases separated the two germline ends. In germline, CDR1 is SSHAT, CDR2 FNYEAQ (reference sequence). As DNA, the CDR3 is TGTGCCAGCAGCTTAAACCACCAAGAGACCCAGTACTTC. Protein sequence: CASSLNHQETQYF.

The chain is built from TRBV28 and TRBJ2-7; no clear D gene. The ends were cut back, 4 bases at V and 2 bases at J, with 9 bases in the middle. The CDR3 has 13 amino acids. Germline values: CDR1 MDHEN, CDR2 SYDVKM. The CDR3 nucleotides are TGTGCCAGCAGTTCGCTAGAAACCTACGAGCAGTACTTC. Translation gives CASSSLETYEQYF. The complete variable domain, with remaining parts taken from reference TRBV28 and TRBJ2-7, reads DVKVTQSSRYLVKRTGEKVFLECVQDMDHENMFWYRQDPGLGLRLIYFSYDVKMKEKGDIPEGYSVSREKKERFSLILESASTNQTSMYLCASSSLETYEQYFGPGTRLTVT.

This CDR3 reads CASSPGTGDVNEQFF. The CDR3, as DNA: TGTGCCAGCAGCCCCGGGACAGGGGATGTGAATGAGCAGTTCTTC. The genes are TRBV11-1 and TRBJ2-1; TRBD1 aligns across 10 bases. The CDR3 is 15 amino acids. J gave up 7 bases and V 5 bases, and 8 bases lay outside the gene matches. Germline CDR1 is SGHAT and CDR2 is FQDESV (reference sequence).

This chain links TRBV6-4 with TRBJ2-3; 8 nucleotides agree with TRBD2. The CDR3 is made up of 15 amino acids. Germline V gene data show CDR1 as MRHNA and CDR2 as SNTAGT. The J segment lost 6 bases and the V segment lost 8 bases, leaving 13 bases of the junction unmatched. CDR3 nucleotide sequence: TGTGCCAGCTCTCCGAGTAGCGGGAATTCGGATACGCAGTATTTT. Translated: CASSPSSGNSDTQYF.